The clone carrying this TCR beta chain was seen only a few times. This sample is drawn from a study of blood T cell repertoires in COVID-19. Study in general: The samples span acute and convalescent COVID-19 from the United States, Italy and Spain. Sources were T cells, B-cell-depleted T cells, or PBMCs; the material itself was cDNA or gDNA.

The length of the CDR3 is 15 residues. The germline V gene has CDR1 SGHTA and CDR2 FQGNSA. Trimming pared 4 bases from V and 0 bases from J, leaving 12 bases between. Original processing notes: Nucleated cell number was recorded as an estimate derived from reference gene primer amplification. The assay was immunoSEQ multiplex PCR, and TCRdb's table has in-frame clones only and misses some. V, J and clone size derive from that table, while D and trimming were established from the DNA sequence. In the table there are under 100,000 clones, more than 85% of which are singletons. The TCR was taken from a man in his forties or fifties with acute or convalescent COVID-19. The genes are TRBV7-2 and TRBJ1-1; D is undetermined. Specimen: peripheral blood. The CDR3 DNA sequence: TGTGCCAGCAGCTCGCAGACCGGGATGAACACTGAAGCTTTCTTT. Amino acids: CASSSQTGMNTEAFF.